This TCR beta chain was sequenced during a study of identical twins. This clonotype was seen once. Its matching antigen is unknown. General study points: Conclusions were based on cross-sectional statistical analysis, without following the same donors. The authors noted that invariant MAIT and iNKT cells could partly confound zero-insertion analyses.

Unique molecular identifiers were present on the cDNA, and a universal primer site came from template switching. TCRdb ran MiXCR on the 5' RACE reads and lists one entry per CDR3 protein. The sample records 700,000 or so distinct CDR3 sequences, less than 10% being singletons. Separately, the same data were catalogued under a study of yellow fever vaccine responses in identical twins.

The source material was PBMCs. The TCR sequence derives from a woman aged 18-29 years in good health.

The CDR3 reads CSARRDSTYNEQFF. Here the CDR3 DNA reads TGCAGCGCCCGGAGGGATAGCACCTACAATGAGCAGTTCTTC. The V gene is TRBV29-1, the J gene TRBJ2-1; a possible D gene is TRBD2 (6 bases). The V gene lost 7 bases and the J gene lost 2 bases, with 15 bases spanning the gap. The germline V gene has CDR1 SQVTM and CDR2 ANQGSEA. The CDR3 has 14 residues.